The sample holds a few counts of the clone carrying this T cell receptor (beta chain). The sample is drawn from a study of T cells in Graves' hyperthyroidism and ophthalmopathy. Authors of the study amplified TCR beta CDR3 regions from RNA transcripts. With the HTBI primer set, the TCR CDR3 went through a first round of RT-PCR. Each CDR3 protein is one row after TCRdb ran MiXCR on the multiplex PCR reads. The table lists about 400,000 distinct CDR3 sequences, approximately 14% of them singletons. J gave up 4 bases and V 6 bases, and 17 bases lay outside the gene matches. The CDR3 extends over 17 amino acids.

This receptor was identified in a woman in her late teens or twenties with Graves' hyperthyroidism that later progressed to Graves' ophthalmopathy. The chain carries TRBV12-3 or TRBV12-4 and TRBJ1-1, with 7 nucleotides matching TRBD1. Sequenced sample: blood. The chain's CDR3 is CASSKGQMRGRVTEAFF. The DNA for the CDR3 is TGTGCCAGCAGCAAGGGACAGATGAGGGGGAGGGTCACTGAAGCTTTCTTT.